Shown below are 4 T cell receptor beta chains from a single sample sequenced in a study of cytomegalovirus exposure and HLA in healthy donors. It was with 60 Vbeta and 13 Jbeta primers that the PCR ran. Some clones are missing from TCRdb's copy, which holds only in-frame ones; the method was immunoSEQ multiplex PCR. The table lists approximately 140,000 clones, around 75% of them singletons. The specimen was PBMCs. The receptors originated from a human donor in good health.

This clone has a single count. This chain uses TRBV28 with TRBJ2-3; D might be TRBD2 (5 bases). Trimming removed 6 bases at V and 1 base at J, with 17 bases between. Germline lookup yields CDR1 MDHEN and CDR2 SYDVKM. The CDR3 runs 16 residues. The chain's CDR3 is CASRLIRTEGTDTQYF. In DNA, the CDR3 is TGTGCCAGCAGACTTATACGGACTGAGGGCACAGATACGCAGTATTTT. Full variable domain (remainder filled in from reference TRBV28 and TRBJ2-3): DVKVTQSSRYLVKRTGEKVFLECVQDMDHENMFWYRQDPGLGLRLIYFSYDVKMKEKGDIPEGYSVSREKKERFSLILESASTNQTSMYLCASRLIRTEGTDTQYFGPGTRLTVL.

The chain links TRBV6-1 to TRBJ2-7, with 8 bases aligning to TRBD2. The germline V gene encodes CDR1 MNHNS and CDR2 SASEGT. V lost 4 bases, J lost 7 bases, and 9 bases stayed unmatched. This CDR3 contains 14 residues. CDR3: CASSAEAGEWEQYF. The CDR3 DNA is TGTGCCAGCAGTGCTGAAGCGGGAGAGTGGGAGCAGTACTTC.

The rearrangement uses TRBV19 and TRBJ2-1; perhaps TRBD2 as D (6 bases). V was shortened by 5 bases and J by 6 bases, with 11 bases between the two germline ends. CDR3 length equals 13 residues. Per the germline V gene, CDR1 is LNHDA and CDR2 is SQIVND (reference sequence). The CDR3 nucleotides read TGTGCCAGTAGTGCCGGGACTTCCAATGAGCAGTTCTTC. Protein sequence: CASSAGTSNEQFF. Drawing the rest from reference TRBV19 and TRBJ2-1, the complete variable domain is DGGITQSPKYLFRKEGQNVTLSCEQNLNHDAMYWYRQDPGQGLRLIYYSQIVNDFQKGDIAEGYSVSREKKESFPLTVTSAQKNPTAFYLCASSAGTSNEQFFGPGTRLTVL.

The V call is TRBV7-2, the J call TRBJ1-1; D is unresolved. Trimming took 1 base from V and 7 from J, leaving 16 bases between them. CDR3 length: 15 amino acids. Germline CDR1 SGHTA, CDR2 FQGNSA. The CDR3 here is CASSLGGDWEGEAFF. Here the CDR3 DNA reads TGTGCCAGCAGCTTAGGCGGGGATTGGGAGGGTGAAGCTTTCTTT. The full variable domain, its missing parts supplied by reference TRBV7-2 and TRBJ1-1, is GAGVSQSPSNKVTEKGKDVELRCDPISGHTALYWYRQSLGQGLEFLIYFQGNSAPDKSGLPSDRFSAERTGGSVSTLTIQRTQQEDSAVYLCASSLGGDWEGEAFFGQGTRLTVV.